Listed below are T cell receptor beta chains from one sample, sequenced in a study of CD8 T cells in ankylosing spondylitis. In TCRdb, the 5' RACE reads were re-called with MiXCR into one record per CDR3 protein. The sample contains roughly 470,000 distinct CDR3 sequences, approximately 26% of which appear only once. Sequencing input: blood, either unsorted or a sorted T cell fraction (not recorded which). These receptors all stem from a male donor with ankylosing spondylitis. The CDR3 runs from the conserved cysteine through the conserved F or W. D genes are given only for firm matches. Size tells how often a clone was seen (once, few, many) or the class of an expanded clone, and some rows leave it out.

V gene,clone size,D gene,CDR3 length,J gene,CDR3 DNA,CDR3 protein
TRBV7-2,NA,NA,14,TRBJ1-4,TGTGCCAGCAGTCCCGGGGGGGGAACTGAAAAACTGTTTTTT,CASSPGGGTEKLFF
TRBV18,NA,NA,14,TRBJ1-1,TGTGCCAGCTCACCCCGCGGGGGGAACGCTGAAGCTTTCTTT,CASSPRGGNAEAFF
TRBV7-2,few,TRBD1,15,TRBJ2-1,TGTGCCAGCAGCTTAGCGTCCGACAGGGTTCATGAGCAGTTCTTC,CASSLASDRVHEQFF
TRBV20-1,NA,TRBD1,15,TRBJ1-2,TGCAGTGCTAGTCACCGGGACAGGGGAAAAGATGGCTACACCTTC,CSASHRDRGKDGYTF
TRBV3-1,NA,NA,13,TRBJ2-7,TGTGCCAGCAGCCAACTACTAGATTTCGAGCAGTACTTC,CASSQLLDFEQYF
TRBV12-3/TRBV12-4,NA,NA,16,TRBJ1-1,TGTGCCAGCAGTTTAGCCCGGCGGGTAATGAACACTGAAGCTTTCTTT,CASSLARRVMNTEAFF
TRBV6-1,few,TRBD2,15,TRBJ2-1,TGTGCCAGCAGTGAATGGACTAGCGGGTACAATGAGCAGTTCTTC,CASSEWTSGYNEQFF
TRBV6-2/TRBV6-3,few,TRBD1,17,TRBJ2-1,TGTGCCAGCAGTTTTTGGACAGGGGGCAGCTCCTACAATGAGCAGTTCTTC,CASSFWTGGSSYNEQFF
TRBV7-2,few,NA,13,TRBJ1-1,TGTGCCAGCAGCCTCTCGGTGGTGACTGAAGCTTTCTTT,CASSLSVVTEAFF
TRBV20-1,many,NA,14,TRBJ2-1,TGCAGTGCTAGAGCTCGGACTAACAATGGTGAGCAGTTCTTC,CSARARTNNGEQFF
TRBV5-1,few,TRBD2,16,TRBJ2-1,TGCGCCAGCAGCAGGACTAGCGGGAGTACCTACAATGAGCAGTTCTTC,CASSRTSGSTYNEQFF
TRBV5-6,NA,NA,11,TRBJ1-1,TGTGCCAGCAGCTCCCAGCTTGAAGCTTTCTTT,CASSSQLEAFF
TRBV10-1,few,NA,9,TRBJ2-7,TGCGCCGGACCTTACGAGCAGTACTTC,CAGPYEQYF
TRBV7-8,NA,NA,14,TRBJ2-1,TGTGCCAGCAGATCGCGAGGGAGTGTTAATGAGCAGTTCTTC,CASRSRGSVNEQFF
TRBV5-1,few,NA,14,TRBJ2-5,TGCGCCAGCAGCTTGGAGTTCGGGAAAGAGACCCAGTACTTC,CASSLEFGKETQYF
TRBV11-2,few,NA,14,TRBJ1-5,TGTGCCAGGCCGGGACACCCTAGCAATCAGCCCCAGCATTTT,CARPGHPSNQPQHF
TRBV20-1,NA,TRBD2,19,TRBJ2-3,TGCAGTGCTAGAGGCGGGGGACTAGCGGGAGGTACCCTTATGGATACGCAGTATTTT,CSARGGGLAGGTLMDTQYF
TRBV29-1,NA,NA,15,TRBJ2-5,TGCAGCGTTCGCACCACTCCACAGGGAGGGGAGACCCAGTACTTC,CSVRTTPQGGETQYF
TRBV7-8,NA,NA,12,TRBJ2-1,TGTGCCAGCAGCCGTTCAGGTGGTGAGCAGTTCTTC,CASSRSGGEQFF
TRBV5-6,NA,NA,16,TRBJ2-3,TGTGCCAGCAGCTCCCTTGGGGCGGGAATCACAGATACGCAGTATTTT,CASSSLGAGITDTQYF
TRBV6-1,few,TRBD2,15,TRBJ2-2,TGTGCCGGTCGTAGCGGGAGCGCGAACACCGGGGAGCTGTTTTTT,CAGRSGSANTGELFF
TRBV20-1,NA,TRBD1,15,TRBJ2-3,TGCAGTGCTAAGAGGACAGGGATGGTGACAGATACGCAGTATTTT,CSAKRTGMVTDTQYF
TRBV10-2,few,NA,15,TRBJ2-3,TGCGCCAGCAGAGACAGCCAAATTGTCACAGATACGCAGTATTTT,CASRDSQIVTDTQYF
TRBV11-2,few,TRBD1,14,TRBJ2-1,TGTGCCAGCAGCTGGGACAGGGGCCACAATGAGCAGTTCTTC,CASSWDRGHNEQFF
TRBV6-1,few,TRBD2,17,TRBJ2-3,TGTGCCAGCAGGATAACGACGCGGGAGGGTGGCACAGATACGCAGTATTTT,CASRITTREGGTDTQYF
TRBV15,NA,TRBD1,19,TRBJ1-6,TGTGCCACCAGCAGAGATCGAGTTACACCGGGACAGAATAATTCACCCCTCCACTTT,CATSRDRVTPGQNNSPLHF
TRBV12-3/TRBV12-4,NA,NA,12,TRBJ2-3,TGTGCCAGCAATACATTGAGAGATACGCAGTATTTT,CASNTLRDTQYF
TRBV12-3/TRBV12-4,many,NA,15,TRBJ2-5,TGTGCCAGCAGTTTAGACGTAGGGACCCAAGAGACCCAGTACTTC,CASSLDVGTQETQYF
TRBV12-3/TRBV12-4,NA,NA,15,TRBJ1-2,TGTGCCAGCAGCCCTGCCGATACAGGGCTGAGAGGCTACACCTTC,CASSPADTGLRGYTF
TRBV20-1,NA,TRBD1,16,TRBJ1-2,TGCAGTGCTAGAGACAAAAACCGGGACAGGGGTATTGGCTACACCTTC,CSARDKNRDRGIGYTF
TRBV5-1,NA,NA,17,TRBJ2-2,TGCGCCAGCAGCTTGGCTTCGGCGGGAAAAAACACCGGGGAGCTGTTTTTT,CASSLASAGKNTGELFF
TRBV18,few,NA,12,TRBJ1-1,TGTGCCAGCTCACCAAGGGCCGATGATGCTTTCTTT,CASSPRADDAFF
TRBV9,few,NA,15,TRBJ2-4,TGTGCCAGCACTACTGACAGCAGTCGTGAAAACATTCAGTACTTC,CASTTDSSRENIQYF
TRBV25-1,NA,TRBD1,15,TRBJ2-1,TGTGCCAGCAGTAACCAGGACAGGGGGGTCAATGAGCAGTTCTTC,CASSNQDRGVNEQFF
TRBV7-9,NA,NA,11,TRBJ1-2,TGTGCCAGCACCCCGTTGAAGGATAACACCTTC,CASTPLKDNTF
TRBV3-1,NA,TRBD1,14,TRBJ1-2,TGTGCCAGCAGCCAGGAGGACAGGGAGGGTGGCTACACCTTC,CASSQEDREGGYTF
TRBV10-3,NA,NA,11,TRBJ2-1,TGTGCCATCAGTGCGAACTATGAGCAGTTCTTC,CAISANYEQFF
TRBV5-6,once,NA,13,TRBJ1-1,TGTGCCAGCAGCTTGGAGCGTAACCCTGAAGCTTTCTTT,CASSLERNPEAFF
TRBV20-1,NA,TRBD2,13,TRBJ2-5,TGCAGTGCTGGACTAGCGGGAGTAGAGACCCAGTACTTC,CSAGLAGVETQYF
TRBV21-1,NA,NA,14,TRBJ1-5,TGTGCCAGCAGCAACAGGTCCGGGGATCAGCCCCAGCATTTT,CASSNRSGDQPQHF
TRBV4-2,NA,TRBD2,15,TRBJ2-1,TGTGCCAGCAGCCAAGTCGAGCGGGAGGGCAATGAGCAGTTCTTC,CASSQVEREGNEQFF
TRBV19,few,NA,14,TRBJ1-6,TGTGCCAGTAGTATCGGCAGAGATAATTCACCCCTCCACTTT,CASSIGRDNSPLHF
TRBV4-1,NA,NA,16,TRBJ2-3,TGCGCCAGCAGCCAAGAAGGGTACGGGAGCACAGATACGCAGTATTTT,CASSQEGYGSTDTQYF
TRBV11-2,NA,TRBD2,16,TRBJ2-3,TGTGCCAGCAGCTTAGGTCTAGCGGGAGCTCCAGATACGCAGTATTTT,CASSLGLAGAPDTQYF
TRBV7-6,NA,NA,13,TRBJ2-3,TGTGCCAGCAGCTCGGGTGGCACAGATACGCAGTATTTT,CASSSGGTDTQYF
TRBV7-8,NA,NA,17,TRBJ2-1,TGTGCCAGCAGCCCCTCGAGACGGGCGGGACCCTACAATGAGCAGTTCTTC,CASSPSRRAGPYNEQFF
TRBV5-1,NA,NA,16,TRBJ1-6,TGCGCCAGCAGCTTGGTCGGCAGGGGATATAATTCACCCCTCCACTTT,CASSLVGRGYNSPLHF
TRBV20-1,few,NA,14,TRBJ2-3,TGCAGTGCTAGACCCGGCGTAGTCCCAGATACGCAGTATTTT,CSARPGVVPDTQYF
TRBV6-1,few,TRBD2,16,TRBJ2-1,TGTGCCAGCAGCCCTCTACGGGAGGCCACCTACAATGAGCAGTTCTTC,CASSPLREATYNEQFF
TRBV7-9,NA,NA,15,TRBJ1-5,TGTGCCAGCAGCTTAGGCAGGGGTGACAATCAGCCCCAGCATTTT,CASSLGRGDNQPQHF
TRBV27,few,NA,15,TRBJ2-3,TGTGCCAGCAGTGGGGGGTGGGGCCTATCAGATACGCAGTATTTT,CASSGGWGLSDTQYF
TRBV20-1,NA,TRBD1,14,TRBJ1-5,TGCAGTGCTGTACGACAGGGGACAAATCAGCCCCAGCATTTT,CSAVRQGTNQPQHF
TRBV2,few,TRBD2,13,TRBJ2-1,TGTGCCGGCACTAGCGGGGGACACAATGAGCAGTTCTTC,CAGTSGGHNEQFF
TRBV12-3/TRBV12-4,NA,TRBD2,14,TRBJ2-7,TGTGCCAGCTGTAAAGCGGGAGGGCCGTGGGAGCAGTACTTC,CASCKAGGPWEQYF
TRBV5-1,NA,NA,15,TRBJ2-1,TGCGCCAGCAGCTTGGAGGAAGCATCCTACAATGAGCAGTTCTTC,CASSLEEASYNEQFF